This T cell receptor beta chain was found in a study of T cells in Graves' hyperthyroidism and ophthalmopathy. There were TCR beta CDR3 regions amplified from RNA transcripts. With the HTBI primer set, the TCR CDR3 went through a first round of RT-PCR. In TCRdb, the multiplex PCR reads were re-called with MiXCR into one record per CDR3 protein. The sample has fewer than 110,000 distinct CDR3 sequences, less than 55% seen once. Many counts were recorded for this clonotype. In germline, CDR1 is SGHTA, CDR2 FQGTGA. V was trimmed by 0 bases and J by 2 bases, leaving 4 bases between them. This CDR3 is built from 13 residues.

Specimen: blood. The chain combines TRBV7-3 with TRBJ2-5; D is uncertain. This TCR derives from a man aged 40-49 years with Graves' hyperthyroidism. Written as DNA, the CDR3 is TGTGCCAGCAGCTTAACACTGCAAGAGACCCAGTACTTC. Its translation is CASSLTLQETQYF.